The 27 T cell receptor beta chains reported below all come from one sample, sequenced in a study of Ad26.COV2.S vaccination and SARS-CoV-2 variants. TCRdb keeps only in-frame clones here, not all; method: immunoSEQ multiplex PCR. The data show 250,000 to 300,000 clones, more than 75% seen once. Stated treatment: about 20 received Ad26.COV2.S at low or high dose, single or two shots; roughly five received placebo; per-sample allocation not given. After the first vaccine or placebo injection, samples were drawn on day 63. The source was peripheral blood, collected in a trial of Ad26.COV2.S vaccine versus placebo. The receptors were sampled from a person aged 18-60 years who received the Ad26.COV2.S COVID-19 vaccine or a placebo.

The gene calls are TRBV24-1 and TRBJ1-6, with D hard to call. The germline gives CDR1 KGHDR, CDR2 SFDVKD. This CDR3 has 15 residues. V shed 2 bases and J shed 8 bases, with 12 bases lying between them. CDR3 region: CATSDWPFNHSPLHF. As DNA, the CDR3 is TGTGCCACCAGTGATTGGCCCTTCAATCATTCACCCCTCCACTTT.

This chain connects TRBV7-2 to TRBJ2-2; tentatively, D is TRBD2 (5 bases). The germline V gene encodes CDR1 SGHTA and CDR2 FQGNSA. The CDR3 length is 15 residues. V lost 0 bases to trimming and J lost 2 bases, with 7 bases between them. CDR3 bases: TGTGCCAGCAGCTTAGCGGAGGTCAACACCGGGGAGCTGTTTTTT. Residues: CASSLAEVNTGELFF.

This chain links TRBV12-5 with TRBJ2-1; 10 bases are a match to TRBD2. Trimming took 3 bases from V and 5 from J; bases not matched to a gene: 4. Germline loops: CDR1 LGHNT, CDR2 FRNRAP. The CDR3 is 15 residues long. In DNA, the CDR3 is TGTGCTAGTGGTTTAAACCTAGCGGGAGACAATGAGCAGTTCTTC. This codes for CASGLNLAGDNEQFF.

The chain joins TRBV29-1 to TRBJ1-2; D gene uncertain. CDR1 and CDR2 from the germline V gene are SQVTM and ANQGSEA. CDR3 length: 15 residues. Trimming left V 6 bases short and J 2 bases short, with 19 bases between. CDR3 amino acids: CSVARHSALNYGYTF. The CDR3 DNA reads as TGCAGCGTGGCCCGCCATAGTGCTCTCAACTATGGCTACACCTTC.

The genes are TRBV4-3 and TRBJ1-2; a possible D gene is TRBD1 (6 bases). The length of the CDR3 is 15 residues. Germline-derived CDR1 and CDR2 are LGHNA and YSLEER. With 1 base removed from V and 2 bases from J, the gap between germline ends came to 11 bases. CDR3 coding DNA: TGCGCCAGCAGCCAAGTGCCGGGGGCCAACTATGGCTACACCTTC. This encodes CASSQVPGANYGYTF.

This clone was detected only once. The chain is built from TRBV7-2 and TRBJ2-1, with a possible D match to TRBD1 (5 bases). CDR1 is SGHTA and CDR2 is FQGNSA in the germline V gene. This CDR3 is 15 amino acids long. V lost 1 base and J lost 2, with 9 bases in between. The CDR3 region has the DNA TGTGCCAGCAGCTTAGAGGGGTTCGCCTACAATGAGCAGTTCTTC. Its protein is CASSLEGFAYNEQFF.

The chain recombines TRBV12-3 or TRBV12-4 with TRBJ2-7, with no clear D. The CDR3 is made up of 13 amino acids. V lost 3 bases, J lost 6 bases, and 12 bases lay in between. This CDR3 is CASSLVGIGEQYF. As DNA, the CDR3 is TGTGCCAGCAGTTTGGTGGGGATAGGCGAGCAGTACTTC.

The CDR3 sequence: CASSGLDEQYF. The DNA for the CDR3 is TGTGCCAGCAGCGGTCTTGACGAGCAGTACTTC. The chain couples TRBV9 to TRBJ2-7; no reliable D call. The CDR3 is 11 amino acids. In germline, CDR1 is SGDLS, CDR2 YYNGEE. Trimming stripped 3 bases from V and 5 bases from J, with 6 bases between. Drawing the rest from reference TRBV9 and TRBJ2-7, the complete variable domain is DSGVTQTPKHLITATGQRVTLRCSPRSGDLSVYWYQQSLDQGLQFLIQYYNGEERAKGNILERFSAQQFPDLHSELNLSSLELGDSALYFCASSGLDEQYFGPGTRLTVT.

The V call is TRBV7-9, the J call TRBJ1-6; D gene uncertain. Trimming cost V 5 bases and J 9 bases, with 14 bases left between them. The CDR3 is 14 amino acids. Germline CDR1 SEHNR, CDR2 FQNEAQ (reference sequence). The CDR3 sequence: CASSQMGEGSPLHF. CDR3 sequence (DNA): TGTGCCAGCAGCCAGATGGGAGAAGGTTCACCCCTCCACTTT.

This rearrangement joins TRBV3-1 (or the pseudogene TRBV3-2) to TRBJ1-1; no clear D. The germline gives CDR1 LGHDT, CDR2 YNNKEL (reference sequence). The CDR3 has 14 residues. Deletions cut 6 bases from V and 4 bases from J, with 15 bases between. The CDR3 protein is CASSRSSRTTEAFF. CDR3 nucleotide sequence: TGTGCCAGCAGTCGTTCTTCTCGAACCACTGAAGCTTTCTTT.

Only a few counts were recorded for this clone. V is TRBV9 and J is TRBJ1-1; 10 nucleotides line up with TRBD1. Trimming took 4 bases from V and 4 from J; bases not matched to a gene: 7. CDR3 length: 15 amino acids. Germline lookup yields CDR1 SGDLS and CDR2 YYNGEE. The CDR3 DNA sequence: TGTGCCAGCAGCACCCGACAGGGGGCCATCACTGAAGCTTTCTTT. As protein: CASSTRQGAITEAFF.

The rearrangement links TRBV6-1 to TRBJ1-5; D is unclear. From germline, CDR1 is MNHNS and CDR2 SASEGT. The V end was cut by 2 bases, the J end by 4 bases, with 6 bases between. This CDR3 has 13 amino acids. The CDR3 protein is CASSERLNQPQHF. CDR3 DNA: TGTGCCAGCAGTGAACGTCTGAATCAGCCCCAGCATTTT.

This clone was observed a single time. This chain connects TRBV9 to TRBJ2-3, with D possibly being TRBD1 or TRBD2 (5 bases each). Germline V gives CDR1 SGDLS, CDR2 YYNGEE. This CDR3 region has 15 residues. Deletions cut 2 bases from V and 2 bases from J, with 12 bases between. The CDR3 region is CASSVGTALTDTQYF. CDR3 sequence (DNA): TGTGCCAGCAGCGTCGGGACGGCCCTCACAGATACGCAGTATTTT.

The chain joins TRBV5-1 to TRBJ1-1, with a weak D call TRBD1 (6 bases). The germline V and J ends were trimmed by 4 bases and 6 bases, with 16 bases remaining between them. CDR1 and CDR2 (germline): SGHRS, YFSETQ. CDR3 length: 14 residues. The CDR3 region is CASSRTLTGAEAFF. The DNA for the CDR3 is TGCGCCAGCAGCCGCACCTTGACAGGAGCTGAAGCTTTCTTT.

In this sample, this clone turned up a few times. The V and J genes are TRBV10-1 and TRBJ2-7, with D tentatively TRBD1 or TRBD2 (6 bases each). CDR1 and CDR2 (germline): WNHNN, SYGVQD (reference sequence). Trimming took off 3 bases at V and 2 bases at J, with 11 bases between the two ends. This CDR3 is 14 amino acids long. This CDR3 reads CASSDRGRTYEQYF. As DNA, the CDR3 is TGCGCCAGCAGTGACCGGGGGCGGACCTACGAGCAGTACTTC.

This clone was seen once. The identical CDR3 is also encoded by other nucleotide sequences in the sample. The V call is TRBV9, the J call TRBJ1-2; D remains ambiguous. CDR3 length equals 12 residues. CDR1 SGDLS and CDR2 YYNGEE come from the germline V gene. Trimming removed 2 bases at V and 7 bases at J, with 9 bases between. CDR3 sequence (DNA): TGTGCCAGCAGCGTGGGAGCAGGTGGCTACACCTTC. Protein: CASSVGAGGYTF.

The chain is built from TRBV7-8 and TRBJ1-2, with TRBD1 identical over 7 bases. The CDR3 covers 16 residues. The ends lost 4 bases at V and 3 bases at J; junction bases unmatched: 11. CDR1 SGHVS and CDR2 FQNEAQ come from the germline V gene. CDR3 nucleotide sequence: TGTGCCAGCAGCTCAACACCCAGGGGGGATTACTATGGCTACACCTTC. Translated, it gives CASSSTPRGDYYGYTF.

The J gene is TRBJ2-1, the V gene TRBV3-1 (or the pseudogene TRBV3-2), with TRBD1 as a possible D gene (6 bases). With 0 bases removed from V and 7 bases from J, the gap between germline ends came to 13 bases. This CDR3 is 15 amino acids long. Germline V gene data show CDR1 as LGHDT and CDR2 as YNNKEL (reference sequence). The CDR3 DNA sequence: TGTGCCAGCAGCCAAGAAAATAGTAGGGGGAATGAGCAGTTCTTC. Amino acid sequence: CASSQENSRGNEQFF.

The rearrangement uses TRBV15 and TRBJ2-7; tentative D call: TRBD1 (7 bases). CDR1 LNHNV and CDR2 YYDKDF come from the germline V gene (reference sequence). V lost 0 bases and J lost 5, with 17 bases in between. The CDR3 has 16 residues. The chain's CDR3 is CATSRDRWQGEDEQYF. The CDR3 bases are TGTGCCACCAGCAGAGATCGTTGGCAGGGGGAGGACGAGCAGTACTTC.

This chain connects TRBV12-5 to TRBJ1-5, with D unresolved. The CDR3 covers 14 residues. V gave up 7 bases and J gave up 0 bases, with 10 bases separating them. The germline V gene has CDR1 LGHNT and CDR2 FRNRAP. CDR3 DNA: TGTGCTAGTGCCTTACCATATAGCAATCAGCCCCAGCATTTT. Amino acid sequence: CASALPYSNQPQHF.

This clone turned up a few times. V usage is TRBV10-3 and J usage is TRBJ1-1; D might be TRBD1 (5 bases). This CDR3 comprises 14 residues. Per germline, CDR1 ENHRY and CDR2 SYGVKD. With 8 bases removed from V and 5 bases from J, the gap between germline ends came to 18 bases. The chain's CDR3 is CAIGGEDRGTEAFF. The CDR3 region has the DNA TGTGCCATCGGGGGGGAGGATCGAGGGACTGAAGCTTTCTTT.

V usage is TRBV7-9 and J usage is TRBJ2-4, with 7 bases fitting TRBD2. V shed 5 bases, J shed 4 bases, and the junction held 14 bases outside the gene matches. Germline V gene sequence: CDR1 SEHNR, CDR2 FQNEAQ (reference sequence). There are 17 residues in the CDR3. CDR3 amino acids: CASSDRRSGEKKNIQYF. CDR3 DNA sequence: TGTGCCAGCAGCGACCGGAGGAGCGGGGAGAAGAAAAACATTCAGTACTTC. Full variable domain (missing parts from reference TRBV7-9 and TRBJ2-4): DTGVSQNPRHKITKRGQNVTFRCDPISEHNRLYWYRQTLGQGPEFLTYFQNEAQLEKSRLLSDRFSAERPKGSFSTLEIQRTEQGDSAMYLCASSDRRSGEKKNIQYFGAGTRLSVL.

The chain recombines TRBV20-1 with TRBJ2-7; D not resolved. The V end was cut by 3 bases, the J end by 4 bases, with 13 bases between. The CDR3 consists of 13 residues. Germline CDR1 and CDR2: DFQATT and SNEGSKA (reference sequence). The CDR3 loop reads CSASGVGQYEQYF. The CDR3 bases are TGCAGTGCTAGTGGCGTAGGGCAATACGAGCAGTACTTC.

The chain is built from TRBV4-1 and TRBJ1-6; the match to TRBD1 covers 9 bases. V shed 2 bases and J 5 bases; nucleotides not matched to a gene: 7. CDR3 length: 17 residues. Germline values: CDR1 MGHRA, CDR2 YSYEKL. In DNA, the CDR3 is TGCGCCAGCAGCCAATCCGGGACAGGGCTGAATAATTCACCCCTCCACTTT. This encodes CASSQSGTGLNNSPLHF.

This clone was seen only a few times. The chain uses TRBV6-6 and TRBJ1-5, with 10 bases that match TRBD1. Germline assignment: CDR1 MNHNY and CDR2 SVGAGI (reference sequence). V was clipped by 7 bases and J by 5 bases; unmatched bases: 8. CDR3 size: 15 residues. The CDR3 loop is CASTKRQGAYQPQHF. The CDR3, as DNA: TGTGCCAGCACCAAAAGACAGGGGGCGTATCAGCCCCAGCATTTT.

The gene calls are TRBV6-5 and TRBJ1-1; 9 bases are shared with TRBD1. V shed 7 bases and J 4 bases; nucleotides not matched to a gene: 4. CDR1 and CDR2 from the germline V gene are MNHEY and SVGAGI. The CDR3 runs to 13 residues. The CDR3 here is CASTRTGVTEAFF. The CDR3 coding sequence is TGTGCCAGCACCCGGACAGGGGTCACTGAAGCTTTCTTT.

The chain recombines TRBV6-5 with TRBJ2-5; TRBD1 agrees at 7 bases. The V segment lost 5 bases and the J segment 2 bases; nucleotides outside the gene matches: 5. The germline V gene encodes CDR1 MNHEY and CDR2 SVGAGI. The CDR3 length is 14 residues. Here the CDR3 reads CASSTQGVQETQYF. DNA of the CDR3: TGTGCCAGCAGTACCCAGGGGGTTCAAGAGACCCAGTACTTC.